The present T cell receptor beta chain was sequenced within a study of cytomegalovirus exposure and HLA in healthy donors (dated by TCRdb to about 2017). Regarding the research as a whole: An earlier analysis of approximately 550 of the donors reported 250 to 350 Gb of sequence data and 117 million unique TCR beta sequences from about 179 million T cells. About 280 gigabases of sequencing data and tens of millions of unique TCR sequences made up an early release that covered some 640 HLA-typed donors. The genetic ancestry cluster associated with self-reported Caucasian donors included over 80% of the roughly 400 genotyped donors. The study aimed to test whether signatures of past pathogen exposure could be identified by cataloging public T cell receptors. The study profiled the T cell repertoires of some 610 subjects by immunosequencing and related them to cytomegalovirus serostatus. Along with the approximately 650-subject first cohort, a separate validation cohort of over a hundred different subjects was used. To predict cytomegalovirus infection status, the study combined high-throughput TCR immunosequencing, statistical association of individual TCRs with disease status, and machine learning. A later analysis re-examined previously published TCR beta repertoires from around 670 donors and added high-resolution HLA genotyping to investigate patterns of TCR occurrence. Rather than using new phenotypic data, the later analysis identified candidate immune exposures from TCR beta sequences and from how often those sequences occurred across donors. In an earlier analysis of 587 of the donors, high-throughput TCR beta sequencing was used to judge whether each TCR beta V gene segment behaved as functional or pseudogenic. Alongside the repertoire data, information on donor age, sex, ethnicity and CMV serostatus was compiled. Genome-wide SNP genotypes for about three fifths of the roughly 670 donors were used in a later genetic analysis, which treated that subset as a discovery cohort. All discovery cohort repertoires had been generated using a single sequencing platform. Class I and class II HLA loci were covered by the typing at four-digit resolution. The number of donors typed differed by locus, with roughly 620-630 for A, B, C, DRB1 and DQB1, more than 500 for DQA1, 600 to 610 for DPA1, and around 460 for DPB1. Because of strong linkage in the cohort, five DR-DQ haplotypes were treated as single units for association and clustering. Among over 350 genotyped donors of the cohort, an average of around 240,000 unique TCR beta nucleotide sequences were sequenced per donor, roughly a sixth of them non-productive. What the research found in general, with its limitations: A later genetic analysis associated a missense DCLRE1C variant with V-gene and J-gene trimming of TCR beta chains, and an independent cohort replicated the association. In a later analysis, TCR association rates were found to vary across HLA loci, with the most associated TCRs seen for DRB1 alleles and the fewest for HLA-C alleles. For the cohort, immune exposure information was limited to CMV serostatus. Some IMGT-functional V segments, including TRBV6-2 and TRBV6-3, could not be told apart with the 87-base-pair reads, so those segments were excluded. Linkage disequilibrium might explain the correlated functional status among segregating V segments, but an unknown experimental factor could not be excluded. Assigning TCR associations to individual alleles was difficult when HLA alleles, especially DR and DQ, strongly co-occurred. The study gave a list of more than 150 TCR beta chains associated with cytomegalovirus. The authors suggested that the approach could potentially be extended to other disease states and immunological phenotypes. Compared with equally common non-associated chains, HLA-associated TCR beta chains in a later analysis were more clonally expanded and had lower generation probabilities. The classifier was reported to diagnose cytomegalovirus status with high specificity and sensitivity in both the original cohort and the validation cohort. Across donors, most TCR sequences were observed very rarely, whereas some public TCRs were present in many individuals. In a later analysis, several top co-occurrence clusters were reported to appear linked to parvovirus B19, influenza, CMV and Epstein-Barr virus. In an earlier analysis of a few hundred of the donors, most TCR beta V segments were observed in productive rearrangements about 87% or about 30% of the time, broadly matching IMGT annotations. HLA typing was unavailable for some donors at each locus, so association tests used only the typed subset. A cluster of highly shared sequence variants was judged likely to represent a technical artifact of the sequencing pipeline. A further reported finding was that TCR beta sequences accurately predicted the HLA-A and HLA-B alleles for most subjects in the first cohort. Because counts were too low, about 17 rarely observed V segments, including chromosome 9 orphons, were excluded from the earlier analysis of 587 of the donors. A later analysis associated roughly 17,000 TCR beta sequences with specific HLA alleles at a false discovery rate of 0.05. Three of the identified cytomegalovirus-associated TCR beta chains were confirmed in vitro to be specific for cytomegalovirus antigens. Presence/absence analyses assumed roughly uniform sequencing depth across donors, an assumption that may not hold. According to a later genetic analysis, donors in an Asian-associated ancestry cluster had fewer N-insertions in productive TCRs than the approximately 610-donor mean. According to a later analysis, most CMV-associated TCR beta chains appeared to be HLA-restricted, and the HLA associations seemed to be driven largely by CMV exposure. Only TCR beta chains were sequenced in this cohort, and the absence of alpha or paired-chain data limited detectable features.

The library came from the immunoSEQ multiplex PCR assay. For the multiplex PCR, a mixture combining 60 forward primers for TCR Vbeta segments and 13 reverse primers for TCR Jbeta segments was used. The CDR3 region of rearranged TCR beta genes was amplified from genomic DNA by a multiplex PCR assay. The Illumina HiSeq System was used to sequence the amplified TCR beta libraries as 87-base-pair reads. Per the authors' processing: Across the 500 to 700 repertoires, a later analysis counted tens of millions of unique TCR beta chains, roughly 11 million of which were shared by at least two donors. A nearest-neighbor algorithm error-corrected the raw reads and collapsed the reads into unique sequences, merging closely related sequences to remove PCR and sequencing errors. V, D and J gene segments were assigned by aligning CDR3 sequences to IMGT reference sequences. For a sequence to be retained, a match of at least six nucleotides was required to both a V gene segment and a J gene segment. Rearrangements were called productive when the CDR3 lacked stop codons and stayed in frame with V and J; all others were non-productive. CDR3 was defined according to IMGT convention as the region running from the second conserved V-encoded cysteine to the conserved J-encoded phenylalanine. The earlier analysis of more than 450 of the donors excluded sequences that lacked an unambiguous match to a single V gene segment. An earlier analysis of fewer than 750 of the donors called V segments functional above 56.7% productive rearrangements and segregating when the between-donor standard deviation exceeded 5%. To diagnose cytomegalovirus status from the catalog of TCR beta chain sequences, a statistical classification framework was built. V and J gene assignment, in a later analysis, came from comparing TCR nucleotide sequences with IMGT/GENE-DB human TR gene sequences. In a later analysis, CDR3 sequences and most-parsimonious VDJ recombination scenarios were assigned using the TCRdist pipeline. A later analysis defined each TCR beta chain by its CDR3 amino acid sequence plus V-gene family, and excluded reads lacking a unique V-gene family. In a later analysis, fewer than 600 highly shared, low-generation-probability nucleotide sequences were removed to address suspected cross-contamination and a sequencing artifact. A later analysis calculated a clonal expansion index for each public chain from normalized within-repertoire ranks of inferred template counts. In a later analysis, generation probabilities were computed with a VDJ recombination model fitted to out-of-frame rearrangements, and the resulting probabilities were checked against IGoR. A later analysis scored TCR-TCR, TCR-HLA and TCR-CMV co-occurrence with hypergeometric tests, applying a repertoire-size bias correction to TCR pairs. In a later analysis, false discovery rates were estimated by permuting HLA or CMV assignments 20 times. In a later analysis, co-occurring TCRs were grouped with DBSCAN, and TCRdist sequence similarity was added when clustering was performed within HLA-allele-positive subsets. Repertoires with fewer than 30,000 or more than 120,000 public chains were left out of co-occurrence clustering, as were a handful of repertoires with anomalous nucleotide sharing. Not all clones reach the TCRdb copy of this immuneACCESS table, which keeps in-frame sequences only. Checked studies attribute under half of the gap to unresolved V genes and leave the rest unexplained. For V, J and clone size, that table is used; D and trimming come from the DNA. The sample table holds 120,000 or so clones, of which 80% to 85% were seen once. Just over 1% of the sample comes from the top ten.

On this clone itself: Its target antigen remains unknown. No per-base quality is available; no much larger clone lies one base away.

The CDR3, cysteine through phenylalanine, is 14 amino acids long. Kept here is only the CDR3 DNA, which spans 42 bases and is read in frame from base 1. The germline V and J ends show losses of 3 bases and 5 bases respectively, and no gene match explains 4 bases of the junction. CDR1 is given as SGHTA and CDR2 as FQGNSA, both from the germline V gene. The cohort was made up of 500 to 850 healthy bone marrow donors. At the time of sampling, every cohort member was nominally healthy, though immune exposures that went unrecorded were likely present. Of the approximately 700 cohort members, approximately 290 had a positive CMV serostatus and about 360 had a negative one, while no CMV serostatus was recorded for the donor. Each donor provided a peripheral blood sample, and peripheral blood mononuclear cells were used for TCR beta sequencing. Genomic DNA was extracted from the blood cell samples with the Qiagen DNeasy Blood Extraction Kit.

This receptor was taken from a human donor in good health. What was sequenced was PBMCs. Rearrangement joined TRBV7-2 to TRBJ2-7, and 10 bases in between align with TRBD1. The bases are TGTGCCAGCAGCTTCGGGACAGGGGCCCACGAGCAGTACTTC. Its coded protein is CASSFGTGAHEQYF.